The source of this T cell receptor (beta chain) is a study of T cell responses to AZD1222 COVID-19 vaccine. Of note for this clone: The antigen is not known.

V was shortened by 9 bases and J by 1 base, with 13 bases between the two germline ends. This CDR3 has 15 residues. Germline values: CDR1 LNHNV, CDR2 YYDKDF (reference sequence). Study-wide findings and caveats: Nearly half of unique spike-specific TCRs reportedly avoided B.1.351 and B.1.1.7 mutated regions.

Only in-frame clones appear in the TCRdb table, and some are missing; sequencing was by immunoSEQ multiplex PCR. This table has over 65,000 clones, 88% appearing once. The chain uses TRBV15 and TRBJ2-6; TRBD1 might be the D (6 bases). The TCR comes from an adult who received the AZD1222 COVID-19 vaccine. The sample here was peripheral blood, taken 28 days after the second AZD1222 dose. CDR3 in amino acids: CATKAGQSGANVLTF. In DNA, the CDR3 is TGTGCCACTAAAGCCGGACAGTCTGGGGCCAACGTCCTGACTTTC.